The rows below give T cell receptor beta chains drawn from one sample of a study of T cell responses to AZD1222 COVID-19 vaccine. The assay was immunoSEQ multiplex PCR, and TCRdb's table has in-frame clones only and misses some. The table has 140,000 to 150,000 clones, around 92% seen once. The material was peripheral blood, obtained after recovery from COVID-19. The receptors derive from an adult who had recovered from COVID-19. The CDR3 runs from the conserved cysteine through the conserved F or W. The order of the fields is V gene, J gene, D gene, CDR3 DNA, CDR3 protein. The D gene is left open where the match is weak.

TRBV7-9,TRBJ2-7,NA,TGTGCCAGCAGCTTTAAGAGCTACGAGCAGTACTTC,CASSFKSYEQYF
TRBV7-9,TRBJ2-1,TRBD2,TGTGCCAGCAGCTTTACTAGCGGGAGCGATGAGCAGTTCTTC,CASSFTSGSDEQFF
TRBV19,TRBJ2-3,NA,TGTGCCAGTACGGGCGCTGGGTATCCAGATACGCAGTATTTT,CASTGAGYPDTQYF
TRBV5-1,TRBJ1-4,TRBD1,TGCGCCAGCAGCCCACAGGGGGAAAAACTGTTTTTT,CASSPQGEKLFF
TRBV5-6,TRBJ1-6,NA,TGTGCCAGCAGCTACAGACAGGAGGAATATAATTCACCCCTCCACTTT,CASSYRQEEYNSPLHF
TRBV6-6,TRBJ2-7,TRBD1,TGTGCCAGCAGCGTAGGACAGGGCTATCAGTACTTC,CASSVGQGYQYF
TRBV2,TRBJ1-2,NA,TGTGCCACCCGATCATATGGCTACACCTTC,CATRSYGYTF
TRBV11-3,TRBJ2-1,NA,TGTGCCAGCAGCTTAGGGGGGGAGTTGAACAATGAGCAGTTCTTC,CASSLGGELNNEQFF
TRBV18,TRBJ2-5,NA,TGTGCCAGCTCACCTAGGGATAAAGAGACCCAGTACTTC,CASSPRDKETQYF
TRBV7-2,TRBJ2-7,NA,TGTGCCAGCAGCTCCCGACAAGGGGACTACGAGCAGTACTTC,CASSSRQGDYEQYF
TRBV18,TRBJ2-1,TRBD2,TGTGCCAGCTCACGCGCCTCTCACCTGACTAGCGGGAATGAGCAGTTCTTC,CASSRASHLTSGNEQFF
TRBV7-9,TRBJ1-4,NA,TGTGCCAGCAGTCTTACGGATAAAAAACTGTTTTTT,CASSLTDKKLFF
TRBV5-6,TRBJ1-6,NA,TGTGCCAGCACCCTCGTGGGGGGCAGCTCACCCCTCCACTTT,CASTLVGGSSPLHF
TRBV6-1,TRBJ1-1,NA,TGTGCCAGCAGTGAAAGATTAGGACCGTACACTGAAGCTTTCTTT,CASSERLGPYTEAFF
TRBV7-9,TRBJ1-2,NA,TGTGCCAGCAGCTTAGCGCAGAACCCCGATGGCTACACCTTC,CASSLAQNPDGYTF
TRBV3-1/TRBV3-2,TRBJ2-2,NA,TGTGCCAGCAGCCAAGTCCCCACGGCCCTCCCCGGGGAGCTGTTTTTT,CASSQVPTALPGELFF
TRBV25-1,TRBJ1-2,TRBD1,TGTGCCAGCAGTGAGGACAGGTCTCTGAACTATGGCTACACCTTC,CASSEDRSLNYGYTF
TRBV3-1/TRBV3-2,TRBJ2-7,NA,TGTGCCAGCAGCCATGGCGACAGCCTGCCAACGAAGCAGTACTTC,CASSHGDSLPTKQYF
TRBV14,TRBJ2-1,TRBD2,TGTGCCAGCAGCCTAAAGCGGGAGGGCCCTTCGGGCAATGAGCAGTTCTTC,CASSLKREGPSGNEQFF
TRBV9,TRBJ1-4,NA,TGTGCCAGCAGCGTAGGTATAATGATGCGTGGTGAAAAACTGTTTTTT,CASSVGIMMRGEKLFF